These 2 T cell receptor beta chains came from one sample sequenced in a study of post-analysis software for immune sequencing data. Study-level results: TRBV5-6, TRBV5-1 and TRBV20-1 belonged to a set of about five TRBV segments that were more frequent in patients than controls.

Which antigens these TCRs recognize remains unknown. TCR beta cDNA libraries included unique molecular identifiers. TCRdb re-called the PCR reads with MiXCR, one entry per CDR3 protein. The table has fewer than 850,000 distinct CDR3 sequences, 46% seen once. Sequencing was done on a sample of blood. The origin of the receptors is a girl under 18 with multiple sclerosis.

This clonotype was seen more than once but under ten times. The CDR3 DNA sequence: TGTGCCATCCGACTCACGGGGGAAGAGACCCAGTACTTC. Protein product: CAIRLTGEETQYF. This chain links TRBV10-3 with TRBJ2-5; tentatively, D is TRBD2 (6 bases). The germline V and J ends were trimmed by 8 bases and 3 bases, with 13 bases remaining between them. Per germline, CDR1 ENHRY and CDR2 SYGVKD. The CDR3 has 13 residues.

The V and J genes are TRBV13 and TRBJ1-6; D gene uncertain. The CDR3 runs to 12 residues. V lost 0 bases and J 12 bases, leaving 6 bases between the germline ends. Germline V gene lookup returns CDR1 PRHDT and CDR2 FYEKMQ (reference sequence). The CDR3 sequence: CASSLGTGPLHF. The CDR3 nucleotides read TGTGCCAGCAGCTTAGGAACCGGACCCCTCCACTTT.